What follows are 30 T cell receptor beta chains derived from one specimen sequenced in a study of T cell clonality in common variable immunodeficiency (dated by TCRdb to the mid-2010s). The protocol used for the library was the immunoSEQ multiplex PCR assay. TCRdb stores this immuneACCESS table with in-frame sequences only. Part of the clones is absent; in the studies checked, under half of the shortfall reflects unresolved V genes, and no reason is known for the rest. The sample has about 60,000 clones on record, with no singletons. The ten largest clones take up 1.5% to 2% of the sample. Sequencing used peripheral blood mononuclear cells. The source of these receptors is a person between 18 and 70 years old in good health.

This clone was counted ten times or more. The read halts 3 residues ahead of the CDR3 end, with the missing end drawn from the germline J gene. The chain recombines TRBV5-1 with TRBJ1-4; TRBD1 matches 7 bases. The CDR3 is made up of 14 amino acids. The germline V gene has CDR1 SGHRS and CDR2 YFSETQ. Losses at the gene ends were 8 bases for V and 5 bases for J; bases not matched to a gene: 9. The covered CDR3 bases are TGCGCCAGTAAACCCGGGACAGTAAATGAAAAA. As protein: CASKPGTVNEK. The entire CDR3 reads CASKPGTVNEKLFF. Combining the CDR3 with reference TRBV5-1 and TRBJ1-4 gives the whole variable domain KAGVTQTPRYLIKTRGQQVTLSCSPISGHRSVSWYQQTPGQGLQFLFEYFSETQRNKGNFPGRFSGRQFSNSRSEMNVSTLELGDSALYLCASKPGTVNEKLFFGSGTQLSVL.

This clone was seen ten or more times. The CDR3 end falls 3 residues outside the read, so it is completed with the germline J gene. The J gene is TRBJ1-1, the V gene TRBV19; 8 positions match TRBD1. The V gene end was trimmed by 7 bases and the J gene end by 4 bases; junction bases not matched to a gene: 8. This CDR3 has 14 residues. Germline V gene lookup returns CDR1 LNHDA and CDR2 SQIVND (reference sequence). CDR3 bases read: TGTGCCAGTATCCGACAGGGGATAACCACTGAA. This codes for CASIRQGITTE. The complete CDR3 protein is CASIRQGITTEAFF.

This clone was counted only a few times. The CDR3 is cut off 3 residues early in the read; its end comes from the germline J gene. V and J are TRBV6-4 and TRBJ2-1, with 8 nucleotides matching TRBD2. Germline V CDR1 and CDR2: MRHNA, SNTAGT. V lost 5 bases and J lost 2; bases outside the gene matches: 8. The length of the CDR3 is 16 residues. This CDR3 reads CASSPLAGSTYNEQFF. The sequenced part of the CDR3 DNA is TGTGCCAGCAGTCCCTTAGCGGGATCGACCTACAATGAG.

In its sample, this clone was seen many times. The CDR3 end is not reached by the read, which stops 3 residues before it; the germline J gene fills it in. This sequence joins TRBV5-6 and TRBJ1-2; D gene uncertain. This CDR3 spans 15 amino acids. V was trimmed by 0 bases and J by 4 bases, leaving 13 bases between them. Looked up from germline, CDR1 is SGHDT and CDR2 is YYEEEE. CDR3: CASSLGSGRGYGYTF. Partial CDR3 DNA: TGTGCCAGCAGCTTGGGGTCCGGACGGGGCTATGGC.

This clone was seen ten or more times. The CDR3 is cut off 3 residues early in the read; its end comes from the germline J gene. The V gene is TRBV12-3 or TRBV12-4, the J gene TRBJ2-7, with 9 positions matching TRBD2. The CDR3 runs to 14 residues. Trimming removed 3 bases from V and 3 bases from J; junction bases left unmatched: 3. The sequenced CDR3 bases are TGTGCCAGCAGTTTGCGGGAGGGCCACTACGAG. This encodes CASSLREGHYE. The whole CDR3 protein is CASSLREGHYEQYF.

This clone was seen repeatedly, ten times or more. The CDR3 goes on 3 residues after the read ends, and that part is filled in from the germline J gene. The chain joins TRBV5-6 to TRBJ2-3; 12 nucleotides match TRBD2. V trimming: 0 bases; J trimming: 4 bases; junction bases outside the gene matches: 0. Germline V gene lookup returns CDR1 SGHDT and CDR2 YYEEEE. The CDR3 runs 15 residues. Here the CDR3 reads CASSLGLAGADTQYF. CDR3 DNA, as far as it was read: TGTGCCAGCAGCTTGGGACTAGCGGGAGCAGATACG.

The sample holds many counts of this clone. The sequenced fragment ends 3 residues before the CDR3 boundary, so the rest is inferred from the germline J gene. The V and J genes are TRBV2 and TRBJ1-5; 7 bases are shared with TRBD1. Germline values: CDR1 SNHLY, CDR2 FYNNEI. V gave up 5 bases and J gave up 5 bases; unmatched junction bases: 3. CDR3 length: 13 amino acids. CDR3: CASSSDRDQPQHF. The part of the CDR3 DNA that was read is TGTGCCAGCAGTTCCGACAGGGATCAGCCC. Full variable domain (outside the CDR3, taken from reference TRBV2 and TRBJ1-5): EPEVTQTPSHQVTQMGQEVILRCVPISNHLYFYWYRQILGQKVEFLVSFYNNEISEKSEIFDDQFSVERPDGSNFTLKIRSTKLEDSAMYFCASSSDRDQPQHFGDGTRLSIL.

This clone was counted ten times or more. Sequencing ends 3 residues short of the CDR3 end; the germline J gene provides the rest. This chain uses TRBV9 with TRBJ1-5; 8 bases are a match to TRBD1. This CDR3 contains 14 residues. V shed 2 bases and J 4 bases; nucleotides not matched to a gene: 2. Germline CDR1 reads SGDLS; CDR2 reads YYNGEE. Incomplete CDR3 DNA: TGTGCCAGCAGCGTGCAGGGGGCGAATCAGCCC. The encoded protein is CASSVQGANQP. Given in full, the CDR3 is CASSVQGANQPQHF.

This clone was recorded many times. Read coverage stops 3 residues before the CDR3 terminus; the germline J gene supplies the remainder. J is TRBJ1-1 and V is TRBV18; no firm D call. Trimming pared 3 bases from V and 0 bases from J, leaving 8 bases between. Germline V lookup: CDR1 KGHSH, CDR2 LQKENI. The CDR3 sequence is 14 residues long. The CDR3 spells CASSPSQMNTEAFF. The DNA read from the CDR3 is TGTGCCAGCTCACCGAGTCAGATGAACACTGAA.

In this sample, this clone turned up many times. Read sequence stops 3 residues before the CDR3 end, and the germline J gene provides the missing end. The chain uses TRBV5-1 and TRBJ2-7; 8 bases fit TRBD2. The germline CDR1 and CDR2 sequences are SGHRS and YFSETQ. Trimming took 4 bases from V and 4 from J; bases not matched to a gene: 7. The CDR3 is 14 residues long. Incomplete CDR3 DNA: TGCGCCAGCAGCGGCGGGACTAGTAAATACGAG. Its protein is CASSGGTSKYE. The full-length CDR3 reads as CASSGGTSKYEQYF.

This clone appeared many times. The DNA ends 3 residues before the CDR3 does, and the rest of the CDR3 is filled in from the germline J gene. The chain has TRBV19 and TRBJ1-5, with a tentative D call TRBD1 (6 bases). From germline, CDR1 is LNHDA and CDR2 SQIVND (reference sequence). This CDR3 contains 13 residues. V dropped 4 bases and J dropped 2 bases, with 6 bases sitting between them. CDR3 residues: CASSTGGNQPQHF. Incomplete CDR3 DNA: TGTGCCAGTAGTACAGGGGGCAATCAGCCC.

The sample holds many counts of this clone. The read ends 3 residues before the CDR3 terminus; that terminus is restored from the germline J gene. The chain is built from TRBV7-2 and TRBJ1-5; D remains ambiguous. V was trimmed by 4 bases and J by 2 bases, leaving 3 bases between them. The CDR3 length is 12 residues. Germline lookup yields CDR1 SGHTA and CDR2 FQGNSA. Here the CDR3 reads CASSSGNQPQHF. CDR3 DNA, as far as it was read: TGTGCCAGCAGCTCGGGCAATCAGCCC. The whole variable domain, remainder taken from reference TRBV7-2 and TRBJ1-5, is GAGVSQSPSNKVTEKGKDVELRCDPISGHTALYWYRQSLGQGLEFLIYFQGNSAPDKSGLPSDRFSAERTGGSVSTLTIQRTQQEDSAVYLCASSSGNQPQHFGDGTRLSIL.

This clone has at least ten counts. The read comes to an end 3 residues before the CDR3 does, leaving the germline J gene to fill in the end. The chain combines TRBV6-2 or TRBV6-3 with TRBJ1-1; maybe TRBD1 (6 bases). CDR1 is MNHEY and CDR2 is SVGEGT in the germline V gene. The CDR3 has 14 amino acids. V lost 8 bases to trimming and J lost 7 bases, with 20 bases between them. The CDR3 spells CASHHHYVQGEAFF. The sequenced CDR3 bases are TGTGCCAGCCACCACCACTACGTACAGGGTGAA.

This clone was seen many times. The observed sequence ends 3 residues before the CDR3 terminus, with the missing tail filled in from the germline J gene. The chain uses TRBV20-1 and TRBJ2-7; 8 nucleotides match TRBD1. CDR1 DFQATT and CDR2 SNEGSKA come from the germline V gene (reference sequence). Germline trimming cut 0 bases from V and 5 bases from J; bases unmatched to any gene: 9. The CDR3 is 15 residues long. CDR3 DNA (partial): TGCAGTGCTAGAGATAGTGGACAGGGAAACAACGAG. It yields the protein CSARDSGQGNNE. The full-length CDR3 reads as CSARDSGQGNNEQYF.

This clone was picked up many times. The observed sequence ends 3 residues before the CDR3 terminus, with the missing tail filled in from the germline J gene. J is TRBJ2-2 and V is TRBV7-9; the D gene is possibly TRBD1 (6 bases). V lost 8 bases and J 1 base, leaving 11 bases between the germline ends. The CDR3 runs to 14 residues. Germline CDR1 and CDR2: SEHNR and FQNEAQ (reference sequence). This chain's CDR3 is CASGPGQNTGELFF. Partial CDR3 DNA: TGTGCCAGCGGCCCGGGACAGAACACCGGGGAG. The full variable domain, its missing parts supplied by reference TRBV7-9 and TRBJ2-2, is DTGVSQNPRHKITKRGQNVTFRCDPISEHNRLYWYRQTLGQGPEFLTYFQNEAQLEKSRLLSDRFSAERPKGSFSTLEIQRTEQGDSAMYLCASGPGQNTGELFFGEGSRLTVL.

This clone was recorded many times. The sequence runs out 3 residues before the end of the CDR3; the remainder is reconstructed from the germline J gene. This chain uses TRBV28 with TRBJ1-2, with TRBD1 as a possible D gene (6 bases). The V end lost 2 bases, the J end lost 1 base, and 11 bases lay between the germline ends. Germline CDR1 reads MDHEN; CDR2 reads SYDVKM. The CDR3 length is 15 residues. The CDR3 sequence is CASSLRTARNYGYTF. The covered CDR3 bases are TGTGCCAGCAGTTTAAGGACAGCCCGTAACTATGGC.

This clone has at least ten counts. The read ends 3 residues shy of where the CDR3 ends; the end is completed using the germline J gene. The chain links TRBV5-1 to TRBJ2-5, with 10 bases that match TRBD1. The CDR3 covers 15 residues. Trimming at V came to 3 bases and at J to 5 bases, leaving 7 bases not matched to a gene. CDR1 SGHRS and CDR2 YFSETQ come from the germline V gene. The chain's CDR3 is CASSSGTGVMETQYF. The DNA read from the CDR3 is TGCGCCAGCAGCTCAGGGACAGGGGTTATGGAGACC. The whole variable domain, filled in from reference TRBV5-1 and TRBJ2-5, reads KAGVTQTPRYLIKTRGQQVTLSCSPISGHRSVSWYQQTPGQGLQFLFEYFSETQRNKGNFPGRFSGRQFSNSRSEMNVSTLELGDSALYLCASSSGTGVMETQYFGPGTRLLVL.

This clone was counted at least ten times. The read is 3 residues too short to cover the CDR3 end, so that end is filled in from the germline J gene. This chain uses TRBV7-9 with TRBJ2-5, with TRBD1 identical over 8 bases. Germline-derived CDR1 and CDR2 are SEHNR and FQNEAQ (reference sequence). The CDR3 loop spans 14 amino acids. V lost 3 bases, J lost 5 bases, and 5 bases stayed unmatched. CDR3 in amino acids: CASSFSGGKETQYF. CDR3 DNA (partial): TGTGCCAGCAGCTTTTCAGGGGGCAAGGAGACC.

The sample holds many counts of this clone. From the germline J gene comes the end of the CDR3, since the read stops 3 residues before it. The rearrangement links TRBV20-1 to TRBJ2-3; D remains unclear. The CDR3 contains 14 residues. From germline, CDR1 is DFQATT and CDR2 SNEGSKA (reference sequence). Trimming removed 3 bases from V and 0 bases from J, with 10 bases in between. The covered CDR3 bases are TGCAGTGCTAGCTCTACCTTTAGCACAGATACG. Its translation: CSASSTFSTDT. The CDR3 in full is CSASSTFSTDTQYF.

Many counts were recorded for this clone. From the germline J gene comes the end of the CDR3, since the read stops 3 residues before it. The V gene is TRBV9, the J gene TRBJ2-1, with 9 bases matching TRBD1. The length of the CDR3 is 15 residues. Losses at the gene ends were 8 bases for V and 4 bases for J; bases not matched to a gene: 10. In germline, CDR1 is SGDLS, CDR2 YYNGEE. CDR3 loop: CARAVNRGPYNEQFF. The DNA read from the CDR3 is TGTGCCAGAGCAGTTAACAGGGGGCCTTACAATGAG. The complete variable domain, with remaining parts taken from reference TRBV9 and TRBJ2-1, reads DSGVTQTPKHLITATGQRVTLRCSPRSGDLSVYWYQQSLDQGLQFLIQYYNGEERAKGNILERFSAQQFPDLHSELNLSSLELGDSALYFCARAVNRGPYNEQFFGPGTRLTVL.

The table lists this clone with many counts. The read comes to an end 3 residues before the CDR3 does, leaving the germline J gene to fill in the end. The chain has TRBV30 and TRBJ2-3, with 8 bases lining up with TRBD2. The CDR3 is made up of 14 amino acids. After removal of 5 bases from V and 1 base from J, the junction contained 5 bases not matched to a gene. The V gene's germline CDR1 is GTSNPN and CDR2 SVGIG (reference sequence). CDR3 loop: CAWQSGSGTDTQYF. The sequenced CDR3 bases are TGTGCCTGGCAAAGCGGGAGCGGCACAGATACG. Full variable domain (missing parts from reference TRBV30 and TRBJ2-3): SQTIHQWPATLVQPVGSPLSLECTVEGTSNPNLYWYRQAAGRGLQLLFYSVGIGQISSEVPQNLSASRPQDRQFILSSKKLLLSDSGFYLCAWQSGSGTDTQYFGPGTRLTVL.

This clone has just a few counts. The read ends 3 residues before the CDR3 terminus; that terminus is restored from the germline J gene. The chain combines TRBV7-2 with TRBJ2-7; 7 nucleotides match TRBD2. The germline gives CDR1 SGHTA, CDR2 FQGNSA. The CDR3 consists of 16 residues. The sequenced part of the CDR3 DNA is TGTGCAAGTCGCTTAGCGGGTCCTAGCGCTATTTACGAG. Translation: CASRLAGPSAIYE. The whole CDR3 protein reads CASRLAGPSAIYEQYF.

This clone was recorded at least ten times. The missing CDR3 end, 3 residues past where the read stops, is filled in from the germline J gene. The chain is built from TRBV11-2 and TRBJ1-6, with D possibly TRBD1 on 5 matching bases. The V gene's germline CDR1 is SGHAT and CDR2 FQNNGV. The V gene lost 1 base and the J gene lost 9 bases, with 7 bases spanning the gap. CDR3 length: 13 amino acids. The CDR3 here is CASSLGGSSPLHF. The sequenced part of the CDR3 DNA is TGTGCCAGCAGCTTAGGGGGCAGTTCACCC. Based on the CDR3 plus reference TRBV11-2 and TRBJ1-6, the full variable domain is EAGVAQSPRYKIIEKRQSVAFWCNPISGHATLYWYQQILGQGPKLLIQFQNNGVVDDSQLPKDRFSAERLKGVDSTLKIQPAKLEDSAVYLCASSLGGSSPLHFGNGTRLTVT.

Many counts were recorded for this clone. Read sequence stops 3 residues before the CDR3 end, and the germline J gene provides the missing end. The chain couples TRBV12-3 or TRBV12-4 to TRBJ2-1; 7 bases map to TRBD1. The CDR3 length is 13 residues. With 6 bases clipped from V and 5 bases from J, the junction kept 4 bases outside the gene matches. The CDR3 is CASRGQRHNEQFF. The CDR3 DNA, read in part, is TGTGCCAGCAGGGGACAGAGACACAATGAG.

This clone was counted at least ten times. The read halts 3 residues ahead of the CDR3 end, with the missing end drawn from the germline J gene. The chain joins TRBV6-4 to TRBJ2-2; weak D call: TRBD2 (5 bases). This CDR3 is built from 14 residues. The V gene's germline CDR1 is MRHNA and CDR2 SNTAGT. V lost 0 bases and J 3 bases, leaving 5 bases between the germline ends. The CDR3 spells CASSDSLDTGELFF. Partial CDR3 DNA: TGTGCCAGCAGTGACTCACTAGACACCGGGGAG.

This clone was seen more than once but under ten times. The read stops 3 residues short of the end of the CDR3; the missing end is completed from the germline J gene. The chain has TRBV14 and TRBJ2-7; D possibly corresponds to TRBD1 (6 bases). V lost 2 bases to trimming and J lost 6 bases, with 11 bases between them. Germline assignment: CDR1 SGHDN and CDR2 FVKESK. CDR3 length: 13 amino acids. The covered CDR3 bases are TGTGCCAGCAGCCAACGGACAGTGGGCGAG. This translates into CASSQRTVGE. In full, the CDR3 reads CASSQRTVGEQYF.

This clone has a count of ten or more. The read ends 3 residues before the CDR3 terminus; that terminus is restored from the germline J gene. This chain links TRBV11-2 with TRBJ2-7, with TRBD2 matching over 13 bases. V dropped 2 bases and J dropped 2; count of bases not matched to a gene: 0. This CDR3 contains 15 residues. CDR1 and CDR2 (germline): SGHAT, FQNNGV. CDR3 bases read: TGTGCCAGCAGCTTAACTAGCGGGAGGGCCTACGAG. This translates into CASSLTSGRAYE. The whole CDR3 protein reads CASSLTSGRAYEQYF.

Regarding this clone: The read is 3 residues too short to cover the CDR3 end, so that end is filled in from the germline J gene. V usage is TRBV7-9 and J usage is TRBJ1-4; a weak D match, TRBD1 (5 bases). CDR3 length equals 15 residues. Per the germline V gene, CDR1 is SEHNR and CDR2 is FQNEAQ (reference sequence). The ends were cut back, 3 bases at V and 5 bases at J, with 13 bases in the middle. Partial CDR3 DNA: TGTGCCAGCAGCTTTGGGATGGGGCACAATGAAAAA. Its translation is CASSFGMGHNEK. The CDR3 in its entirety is CASSFGMGHNEKLFF.

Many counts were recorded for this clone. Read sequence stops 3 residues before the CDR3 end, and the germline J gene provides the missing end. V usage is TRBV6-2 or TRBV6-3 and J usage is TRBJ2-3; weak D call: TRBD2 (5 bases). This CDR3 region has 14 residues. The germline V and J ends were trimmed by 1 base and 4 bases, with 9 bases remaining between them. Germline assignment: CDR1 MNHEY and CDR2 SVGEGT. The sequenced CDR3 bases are TGTGCCAGCAGTTACTTCCTAGCATCAGATACG. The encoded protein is CASSYFLASDT. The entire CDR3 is CASSYFLASDTQYF.

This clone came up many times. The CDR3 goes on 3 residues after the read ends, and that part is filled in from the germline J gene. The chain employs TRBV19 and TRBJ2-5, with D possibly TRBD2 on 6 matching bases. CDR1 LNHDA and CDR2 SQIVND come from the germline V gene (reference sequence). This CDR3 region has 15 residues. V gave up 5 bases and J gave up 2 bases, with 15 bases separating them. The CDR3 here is CASSWGDLEQETQYF. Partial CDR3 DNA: TGTGCCAGTAGTTGGGGGGACCTGGAGCAAGAGACC.